This T cell receptor (beta chain) was recorded in a study of blood T cell repertoires in COVID-19 (dated by TCRdb to 2018 to 2020). Turning to the overall study: Samples covering the acute and convalescent phases of COVID-19 were provided by collaborators in the United States, Italy and Spain. The prospective study material was composed of cDNA or gDNA derived from T cells, B-cell-depleted T cells, or PBMCs. The dataset comprised deeply sampled blood TCRbeta repertoires from subjects exposed to, actively infected with, or recovered from COVID-19. The repertoires were released in a freely available public database intended as a resource for research on the immune response to SARS-CoV-2. Samples came from the ongoing ImmuneRACE study (first 160 participants) plus 1,254 subjects from 6 global collaborators. Nearly every sample came with metadata listing a de-identified subject ID, COVID-19 status, age in years and sex. Where HLA class I and class II types were available, the types were taken from metadata supplied by the sample provider, not from assay-based typing. The paper as a whole reports these results and caveats: How much clinical and demographic metadata was included differed by source and by participant, and the metadata was provided uncurated.

The collaborating institutions used their own protocols to collect whole blood in K2EDTA tubes. For TCRbeta analysis, collaborators shipped samples as frozen whole blood, isolated PBMCs, or DNA extracted from either of those sample types. The immunoSEQ Assay, a bias-controlled multiplex PCR, was used to amplify TCRbeta CDR3 regions from genomic DNA. The study's processing was this. Nucleated cell counts per sample were estimated from amplification of reference gene primers within the assay. Sequence reads were collapsed and filtered to measure the absolute abundance of every unique TCRbeta CDR3 rearrangement. For each sample, productive Simpson clonality was calculated as the square root of Simpson's diversity index over productive rearrangements. This immuneACCESS table, as held by TCRdb, lists in-frame sequences with V and J called but not all clones. Of the missing ones, under half trace to an unresolved V gene in checked studies; the others have no known cause. The DNA was the basis for D and trimming; V, J and clone size are from that table. Within this sample are some 260,000 clones, with roughly 87% of them counted one time only. Clones ranked in the top ten supply roughly 0.8% of the sample.

Of note for this clone: The target of this receptor is not known. Base qualities were left out, and no much larger clone turns up one base away.

Sequences were obtained from peripheral blood. This TCR was sampled from a woman in her twenties or thirties with acute or convalescent COVID-19.

The bases read TGTGCCAGCAGTTTTAACAGGGGATACGAGCAGTACTTC. This encodes CASSFNRGYEQYF. This chain is built from TRBV12-3 or TRBV12-4 and TRBJ2-7, and 7 junction bases match TRBD1. Relative to germline, V is missing 3 bases and J is missing 4 bases, with 3 bases of the junction outside any gene match. The CDR3 spans 13 residues, from the cysteine through the phenylalanine. The kept DNA is CDR3 alone, 39 bases in frame from the first base.